The clone carrying this T cell receptor (beta chain) was seen more than once but under ten times. The sample is drawn from a study of tumor-infiltrating lymphocytes in oesophageal squamous cell carcinoma. The CDR3 is 14 residues long. CDR1 and CDR2 from the germline V gene are MNHEY and SMNVEV (reference sequence). V lost 3 bases to trimming and J lost 5 bases, with 14 bases between them. In TCRdb, the PCR reads were re-called with MiXCR into one record per CDR3 protein. The sample has about 22,000 distinct CDR3 sequences, over 30% seen once. The chain joins TRBV27 to TRBJ2-7, with D perhaps TRBD1 (5 bases). The source is a female donor with esophageal squamous cell carcinoma. The sample comprised esophageal tumor tissue. The chain's CDR3 is CASSLAGIVNEQYF. The CDR3 DNA follows: TGTGCCAGCAGTTTGGCAGGGATAGTCAACGAGCAGTACTTC.